Each of the 19 T cell receptor beta chains below was sequenced from the same sample in a study of glioma-infiltrating T cells. Using RNA template, CDR3s of TCR alpha and beta were amplified with iRepertoire arm-PCR. MiXCR, applied by TCRdb to the multiplex PCR reads, yields one record per CDR3 protein. In the table there are some 180,000 distinct CDR3 sequences, approximately 30% of which are singletons. The sample comprised glioma tissue, nonneoplastic brain tissue, or PBMCs (not recorded which). Source of these receptors: a human donor with low-grade glioma or glioblastoma, undergoing nonglioma brain surgery, or in good health (not recorded which).

This clonotype was observed at least ten times. The genes are TRBV2 and TRBJ1-5; TRBD1 agrees at 11 bases. V gave up 0 bases and J gave up 6 bases; unmatched junction bases: 10. The CDR3 covers 18 residues. Germline V gives CDR1 SNHLY, CDR2 FYNNEI. The DNA for the CDR3 is TGTGCCAGCAGTGAAGCGCTTGGGACAGGGGGTAGCGGTCAGCCCCAGCATTTT. Translating gives CASSEALGTGGSGQPQHF.

This chain's CDR3 is CASSSYTGQPQHF. In DNA, the CDR3 is TGTGCCAGCAGCTCCTATACGGGTCAGCCCCAGCATTTT. The chain employs TRBV11-2 and TRBJ1-5, with D uncertain. The V end was cut by 4 bases, the J end by 6 bases, with 10 bases between. The germline CDR1 and CDR2 sequences are SGHAT and FQNNGV. The CDR3 sequence is 13 residues long.

This clonotype was counted ten times or more. The rearrangement links TRBV3-1 to TRBJ2-5, with TRBD2 identical over 11 bases. Germline CDR1 reads LGHDT; CDR2 reads YNNKEL (reference sequence). The CDR3 totals 17 residues. Unmatched junction bases numbered 8, after V lost 1 base and J lost 4 bases. The CDR3 is CASSQVRGGLAGETQYF. The CDR3 DNA reads TGTGCCAGCAGCCAAGTCAGGGGAGGACTAGCGGGAGAGACCCAGTACTTC.

This clonotype was counted ten times or more. This chain joins TRBV28 and TRBJ2-7; 12 bases line up with TRBD1. The germline CDR1 and CDR2 sequences are MDHEN and SYDVKM. This CDR3 spans 15 amino acids. Trimming cost V 0 bases and J 6 bases; bases outside gene matches: 3. The CDR3 loop is CASSLWGQGAFEQYF. For the CDR3, the DNA is TGTGCCAGCAGTTTATGGGGACAGGGGGCATTCGAGCAGTACTTC.

The sample holds many counts of this clonotype. The chain uses TRBV7-2 and TRBJ2-1, with a possible D match to TRBD1 (5 bases). The germline CDR1 and CDR2 sequences are SGHTA and FQGNSA. The CDR3 sequence is 15 residues long. Trimming removed 2 bases from V and 4 bases from J, with 12 bases in between. The CDR3 nucleotides are TGTGCCAGCAGCTTACCCAGAAGGGGATACAATGAGCAGTTCTTC. Translated, it gives CASSLPRRGYNEQFF.

A few counts support this clonotype. The gene calls are TRBV6-1 and TRBJ2-7; D not resolved. CDR1 is MNHNS and CDR2 is SASEGT in the germline V gene. The CDR3 has 13 amino acids. Trimming shortened V by 6 bases and J by 5 bases, and 14 bases separated the two germline ends. DNA for the CDR3: TGTGCCAGCAGACCGACAAAGACCAACGAGCAGTACTTC. It encodes CASRPTKTNEQYF.

At least ten counts were recorded for this clonotype. The chain is built from TRBV4-3 and TRBJ2-5; D may be TRBD1 (6 bases). This CDR3 contains 15 residues. CDR1 and CDR2 from the germline V gene are LGHNA and YSLEER. Trimming shortened V by 0 bases and J by 0 bases, and 8 bases separated the two germline ends. The CDR3 sequence: CASSQDRDNQETQYF. DNA of the CDR3: TGCGCCAGCAGCCAAGACCGGGACAACCAAGAGACCCAGTACTTC.

The rearrangement uses TRBV20-1 and TRBJ2-7; TRBD2 matches at 7 bases. Per germline, CDR1 DFQATT and CDR2 SNEGSKA (reference sequence). This CDR3 comprises 16 residues. V shed 6 bases, J shed 3 bases, and the junction held 17 bases outside the gene matches. The CDR3 spells CSAQLPGLSAYYEQYF. CDR3 DNA: TGCAGTGCCCAACTCCCGGGACTATCGGCTTACTACGAGCAGTACTTC.

This clonotype was detected many times. V gene TRBV15 combines with J gene TRBJ1-3; a weak D match, TRBD1 (5 bases). The germline V gene has CDR1 LNHNV and CDR2 YYDKDF (reference sequence). The CDR3 runs to 14 residues. V was cut by 1 base and J by 3 bases, with 7 bases left in between. In DNA form, the CDR3 reads TGTGCCACCAGCAGAGCAGGGTTTGGAAACACCATATATTTT. Its protein product is CATSRAGFGNTIYF. Based on the CDR3 plus reference TRBV15 and TRBJ1-3, the full variable domain is DAMVIQNPRYQVTQFGKPVTLSCSQTLNHNVMYWYQQKSSQAPKLLFHYYDKDFNNEADTPDNFQSRRPNTSFCFLDIRSPGLGDTAMYLCATSRAGFGNTIYFGEGSWLTVV.

This clonotype turned up a few times. This chain connects TRBV29-1 to TRBJ2-1, with TRBD2 matching over 8 bases. V lost 0 bases, J lost 8 bases, and 3 bases stayed unmatched. This CDR3 comprises 13 residues. Looked up from germline, CDR1 is SQVTM and CDR2 is ANQGSEA. The CDR3 coding sequence is TGCAGCGTTGAAGATCCCGGGAGGGATGAGCAGTTCTTC. Protein: CSVEDPGRDEQFF.

This clonotype was seen repeatedly, ten times or more. V gene TRBV6-2 or TRBV6-3 combines with J gene TRBJ2-7; 7 bases fit TRBD2. The CDR3 consists of 13 residues. CDR1 is MNHEY and CDR2 is SVGEGT in the germline V gene. The junction had 4 bases not matched to a gene; V was cut back by 6 bases and J by 2 bases. The CDR3 spells CASSRDYAYEQYF. In nucleotides, the CDR3 is TGTGCCAGCAGCCGGGACTATGCCTACGAGCAGTACTTC.

This clonotype was counted ten times or more. This chain's CDR3 is CASSPGQGAYNEQFF. CDR3 bases: TGTGCCAGCAGCCCCGGACAGGGAGCCTACAATGAGCAGTTCTTC. The gene calls are TRBV6-1 and TRBJ2-1; 8 nucleotides match TRBD1. The V and J ends lost 6 bases and 2 bases, in that order; junction bases with no gene match: 6. There are 15 residues in the CDR3. Per the germline V gene, CDR1 is MNHNS and CDR2 is SASEGT.

In this sample, this clonotype turned up many times. The chain recombines TRBV7-2 with TRBJ2-1, with D perhaps matching TRBD1 or TRBD2 (5 bases each). Germline CDR1 SGHTA, CDR2 FQGNSA. The CDR3 totals 15 residues. Trimming took 3 bases from V and 6 from J, leaving 15 bases between them. The CDR3 DNA sequence: TGTGCCAGCAGCTTGGGACCACCGGTGGGCAATGAGCAGTTCTTC. It translates to CASSLGPPVGNEQFF.

As to this clonotype: One junction end disagrees with the germline gene, perhaps due to a read error. The chain is built from TRBV6-1 and TRBJ2-3; D is unresolved. The CDR3 totals 13 residues. Germline values: CDR1 MNHNS, CDR2 SASEGT. CDR3 region: CASRPTSYATPYF. In DNA, the CDR3 is TGTGCCAGCAGGCCAACCTCTTACGCTACGCCGTATTTT.

The J gene is TRBJ2-1, the V gene TRBV4-1; D is undetermined. The CDR3 sequence is 13 residues long. Germline CDR1 MGHRA, CDR2 YSYEKL. Trimming pared 3 bases from V and 4 bases from J, leaving 7 bases between. The CDR3, as DNA: TGCGCCAGCAGCCATTTACAGTACAATGAGCAGTTCTTC. As protein: CASSHLQYNEQFF.

This clonotype was detected only a few times. A single base separates this from a much larger clone, so it may be a read error. The chain links TRBV7-2 to TRBJ2-5; D is unresolved. V lost 4 bases and J 6 bases, leaving 6 bases between the germline ends. The CDR3 is 11 amino acids. Germline CDR1 is SGHTA and CDR2 is FQGNSA. The CDR3 region has the DNA TGTGCCAGCAGCTACCCGCAGACCCAGTACTTC. Translated, it gives CASSYPQTQYF.

The J gene is TRBJ1-1, the V gene TRBV5-4, with 7 bases aligning to TRBD1. Germline CDR1 is SGHNT and CDR2 is YYREEE (reference sequence). The junction had 11 bases not matched to a gene; V was cut back by 3 bases and J by 6 bases. The CDR3 is made up of 15 amino acids. Written as DNA, the CDR3 is TGTGCCAGCAGCTCCAGGGGGGAGAAAGCCGCTGAAGCTTTCTTT. Translating it yields CASSSRGEKAAEAFF.

This clonotype was detected ten times or more. The gene calls are TRBV7-9 and TRBJ2-7, with TRBD2 matching over 9 bases. Germline CDR1 SEHNR, CDR2 FQNEAQ (reference sequence). V shed 1 base, J shed 5 bases, and the junction held 9 bases outside the gene matches. The CDR3 sequence is 16 residues long. The CDR3 loop reads CASSLELAGLQNEQYF. The CDR3 DNA reads as TGTGCCAGCAGCTTAGAGCTAGCGGGATTGCAGAACGAGCAGTACTTC.

Remarks on this clonotype: Germline and junction disagree at one end, which may indicate a read error. The J gene is TRBJ2-7, the V gene TRBV6-5; D unresolved. The CDR3 length is 15 residues. Germline V gene data show CDR1 as MNHEY and CDR2 as SVGAGI. CDR3 nucleotide sequence: TGTGCCAGCACTTACAAGTGGTCACCCACCTACGAGCAGTACTTC. This codes for CASTYKWSPTYEQYF.